These T cell receptor delta chains were read from a single sample in a study of gamma-delta T cells after stem cell transplantation. TCRdb processed the RT-PCR reads again with the CATT caller. The sample lists approximately 2,000 delta-chain clones; roughly 4.6% were seen once. The sample consisted of gamma-delta T cells. The source of these receptors is a human donor. It is not recorded whose cells these are; they may come from a transplant donor. CDR3s leave out the opening cysteine and the closing phenylalanine or tryptophan. Clone sizes are given selectively: once, few, many, or a class where the clone is expanded.

v_call: TRDV2; clone_size: few; j_call: TRDJ1; cdr3_length: 14; cdr3_aa: ACDLLGDTDTDKLI
v_call: TRDV2; clone_size: large; j_call: TRDJ1; cdr3_length: 18; cdr3_aa: ACDTLTGGYLQEGTDKLI
v_call: TRDV2; clone_size: few; j_call: TRDJ3; cdr3_length: 16; cdr3_aa: ACDTGGSRSWDTRQMF
v_call: TRDV1; clone_size: -; j_call: TRDJ1; cdr3_length: 21; cdr3_aa: ALGERSPGEEGLGDEYTDKLI
v_call: TRDV2; clone_size: medium-sized; j_call: TRDJ1; cdr3_length: 14; cdr3_aa: ACDTVGGYGTDKLI
v_call: TRDV2; clone_size: few; j_call: TRDJ1; cdr3_length: 20; cdr3_aa: ACDPLGDNTPNTGHYTDKLI
v_call: TRDV2; clone_size: -; j_call: TRDJ1; cdr3_length: 20; cdr3_aa: ACDPLALLGDTQGDTTDKLI
v_call: TRDV2; clone_size: medium-sized; j_call: TRDJ1; cdr3_length: 16; cdr3_aa: ACDTLPLLGDGTDKLI
v_call: TRDV2; clone_size: large; j_call: TRDJ3; cdr3_length: 16; cdr3_aa: ACDTALGDSWDTRQMF
v_call: TRDV2; clone_size: large; j_call: TRDJ1; cdr3_length: 16; cdr3_aa: ACDRVGAIREYTDKLI
v_call: TRDV2; clone_size: medium-sized; j_call: TRDJ1; cdr3_length: 20; cdr3_aa: ACDTVLPLQAVPQEYTDKLI
v_call: TRDV2; clone_size: large; j_call: TRDJ3; cdr3_length: 15; cdr3_aa: ACDTTGPSWDTRQMF
v_call: TRDV2; clone_size: large; j_call: TRDJ2; cdr3_length: 14; cdr3_aa: ACDTLGDTLTAQLF
v_call: TRDV2; clone_size: few; j_call: TRDJ3; cdr3_length: 16; cdr3_aa: ACDTGGMYSLDTRQMF
v_call: TRAV29/DV5; clone_size: medium-sized; j_call: TRDJ1; cdr3_length: 25; cdr3_aa: AASEVGFYHLPPYSILGDIVSDKLI
v_call: TRDV2; clone_size: few; j_call: TRDJ1; cdr3_length: 18; cdr3_aa: ACDTPTGGYLQEGTDKLI
v_call: TRDV3; clone_size: -; j_call: TRDJ1; cdr3_length: 22; cdr3_aa: AFNRKPPLRGLGDTRGNTDKLI
v_call: TRDV2; clone_size: medium-sized; j_call: TRDJ3; cdr3_length: 18; cdr3_aa: ACDTLGDQSYSWDTRQMF
v_call: TRDV2; clone_size: medium-sized; j_call: TRDJ1; cdr3_length: 14; cdr3_aa: ACDMTWGTRPDKLI